The 19 T cell receptor beta chains below come from one sample, sequenced in a study of cytomegalovirus exposure and HLA in healthy donors. The repertoire was sequenced with immunoSEQ multiplex PCR; TCRdb's copy has only in-frame clones and lacks some. The sample lists roughly 150,000 clones, around 80% occurring once. Sequenced input: PBMCs. These receptors originate from a man aged 30-40 years in good health and CMV-seropositive.

This chain uses TRBV7-6 with TRBJ2-2; no firm D call. The CDR3 consists of 15 residues. Germline lookup yields CDR1 SGHVS and CDR2 FNYEAQ. Between the trimmed V and J ends, which lost 2 bases and 4 bases, there was a span of 11 bases. The CDR3 reads CASSLLSGPTGELFF. CDR3 DNA sequence: TGTGCCAGCAGCTTACTCTCAGGCCCCACCGGGGAGCTGTTTTTT.

The V gene is TRBV4-1, the J gene TRBJ2-7; D may be TRBD1 (6 bases). CDR1 is MGHRA, CDR2 YSYEKL, per germline. There are 14 residues in the CDR3. The V and J ends lost 4 bases and 2 bases respectively, with 12 bases between them. As DNA, the CDR3 is TGCGCCAGCAGCCCCGGACAGTACACCTACGAGCAGTACTTC. It translates to CASSPGQYTYEQYF.

The rearrangement joins TRBV6-6 to TRBJ2-3, with a weak D call TRBD2 (6 bases). Germline V gene sequence: CDR1 MNHNY, CDR2 SVGAGI (reference sequence). Between the trimmed V and J ends, which lost 2 bases and 0 bases, there was a span of 12 bases. The CDR3 covers 16 residues. The CDR3 sequence is CASSYPREDSTDTQYF. The CDR3 nucleotides are TGTGCCAGCAGTTACCCGCGGGAAGATAGCACAGATACGCAGTATTTT.

The rearrangement joins TRBV11-3 to TRBJ1-1; the D gene is possibly TRBD1 (6 bases). V gave up 2 bases and J gave up 4 bases, with 11 bases separating them. This CDR3 has 14 amino acids. Germline assignment: CDR1 SGHNT and CDR2 YENEEA. In DNA form, the CDR3 reads TGTGCCAGCAGCTTACGACAGGCGCCCACTGAAGCTTTCTTT. Translating it yields CASSLRQAPTEAFF. Filled out from reference TRBV11-3 and TRBJ1-1, the complete variable domain reads EAGVVQSPRYKIIEKKQPVAFWCNPISGHNTLYWYLQNLGQGPELLIRYENEEAVDDSQLPKDRFSAERLKGVDSTLKIQPAELGDSAVYLCASSLRQAPTEAFFGQGTRLTVV.

The J gene is TRBJ2-7, the V gene TRBV2; 7 nucleotides agree with TRBD2. With 6 bases clipped from V and 9 bases from J, the junction kept 11 bases outside the gene matches. Germline assignment: CDR1 SNHLY and CDR2 FYNNEI. CDR3 length equals 13 residues. The CDR3 protein is CASRQRGLGGQYF. In DNA, the CDR3 is TGTGCCAGCAGGCAGCGGGGTCTAGGAGGGCAGTACTTC.

V is TRBV6-5 and J is TRBJ1-1; TRBD1 aligns across 7 bases. This CDR3 region has 12 residues. The V and J ends lost 5 bases and 6 bases, in that order; junction bases with no gene match: 3. CDR1 and CDR2 (germline): MNHEY, SVGAGI. The CDR3 DNA is TGTGCCAGCAGTACCCAGGGGGCTGAAGCTTTCTTT. It encodes CASSTQGAEAFF.

This clone was recorded only once. The chain carries TRBV27 and TRBJ2-2; a weak D match, TRBD1 (5 bases). The length of the CDR3 is 15 residues. The V gene lost 4 bases and the J gene lost 1 base, with 10 bases spanning the gap. The germline CDR1 and CDR2 sequences are MNHEY and SMNVEV (reference sequence). CDR3 in DNA: TGTGCCAGCAGTTATATGCAGGGGAACACCGGGGAGCTGTTTTTT. Translation: CASSYMQGNTGELFF.

The chain has TRBV9 and TRBJ1-1; D perhaps matches TRBD1 (5 bases). Trimming took off 3 bases at V and 6 bases at J, with 15 bases between the two ends. Per germline, CDR1 SGDLS and CDR2 YYNGEE. This CDR3 is built from 14 residues. CDR3 loop: CASSAGGGWAEAFF. In DNA form, the CDR3 reads TGTGCCAGCAGCGCCGGGGGAGGGTGGGCTGAAGCTTTCTTT.

The rearrangement links TRBV30 to TRBJ1-2; D unclear. V lost 1 base to trimming and J lost 5 bases, with 14 bases between them. This CDR3 is built from 14 residues. Germline V lookup: CDR1 GTSNPN, CDR2 SVGIG (reference sequence). CDR3: CAWSETGGPYGYTF. The CDR3, as DNA: TGTGCCTGGAGTGAAACCGGCGGTCCGTATGGCTACACCTTC.

The chain carries TRBV5-6 and TRBJ2-3, with a tentative D call TRBD2 (6 bases). Trimming pared 2 bases from V and 0 bases from J, leaving 16 bases between. CDR3 length: 17 residues. Germline-derived CDR1 and CDR2 are SGHDT and YYEEEE. CDR3 sequence: CASSFFSRSGSTDTQYF. CDR3 DNA: TGTGCCAGCAGCTTTTTTTCGAGGAGCGGGAGCACAGATACGCAGTATTTT. Full variable domain (rest looked up from reference TRBV5-6 and TRBJ2-3): DAGVTQSPTHLIKTRGQQVTLRCSPKSGHDTVSWYQQALGQGPQFIFQYYEEEERQRGNFPDRFSGHQFPNYSSELNVNALLLGDSALYLCASSFFSRSGSTDTQYFGPGTRLTVL.

This clone was picked up a small number of times. This chain links TRBV7-7 with TRBJ2-2; 7 bases are a match to TRBD1. Losses at the gene ends were 5 bases for V and 7 bases for J; bases not matched to a gene: 7. CDR3 size: 14 residues. Germline CDR1 SSHAT, CDR2 FNYEAQ (reference sequence). CDR3 loop: CASSHDRAIGELFF. The CDR3 coding sequence is TGTGCCAGCAGCCACGACAGGGCTATCGGGGAGCTGTTTTTT.

The chain combines TRBV27 with TRBJ1-1; TRBD1 is a possible D gene (5 bases). This CDR3 is 16 amino acids long. V lost 4 bases and J 4 bases, leaving 19 bases between the germline ends. From germline, CDR1 is MNHEY and CDR2 SMNVEV (reference sequence). The CDR3 coding sequence is TGTGCCAGCAGTTCCAACTCTGCAGGGTCGGGCACTGAAGCTTTCTTT. Translated, it gives CASSSNSAGSGTEAFF.

The rearrangement links TRBV2 to TRBJ2-1, with 15 bases fitting TRBD2. This CDR3 has 15 residues. V shed 6 bases, J shed 9 bases, and the junction held 6 bases outside the gene matches. Germline assignment: CDR1 SNHLY and CDR2 FYNNEI. The CDR3 DNA follows: TGTGCCAGCAGGGCAGGACTAGCGGGAGGGGGTGAGCAGTTCTTC. Translating gives CASRAGLAGGGEQFF.

This clone was observed a handful of times. The junction departs from germline at one end; a sequencing error may be responsible. The J gene is TRBJ1-2, the V gene TRBV25-1; unclear D gene. The germline gives CDR1 MGHDK, CDR2 SYGVNS. This CDR3 contains 13 residues. The CDR3 region has the DNA TGTGCCAGCAGGGAATCTGGCGGCTATGGCTACACCTTC. It encodes CASRESGGYGYTF.

The gene calls are TRBV7-2 and TRBJ2-1, with 8 bases that match TRBD2. Germline values: CDR1 SGHTA, CDR2 FQGNSA. This CDR3 has 15 residues. The V gene end was trimmed by 2 bases and the J gene end by 4 bases; junction bases not matched to a gene: 4. CDR3 nucleotide sequence: TGTGCCAGCAGCTTACTCCGACTAGCGTACAATGAGCAGTTCTTC. Residues: CASSLLRLAYNEQFF.

The chain has TRBV7-2 and TRBJ2-2; 9 bases line up with TRBD2. Germline-derived CDR1 and CDR2 are SGHTA and FQGNSA. This CDR3 comprises 17 residues. The J segment lost 6 bases and the V segment lost 5 bases, leaving 13 bases of the junction unmatched. Here the CDR3 reads CASSRMFGAGGPGELFF. CDR3 DNA: TGTGCCAGCAGCCGGATGTTCGGGGCGGGAGGGCCCGGGGAGCTGTTTTTT.

This clone was counted once. V is TRBV30 and J is TRBJ2-1; no clear D gene. Trimming removed 1 base from V and 8 bases from J, with 15 bases in between. The germline V gene has CDR1 GTSNPN and CDR2 SVGIG (reference sequence). This CDR3 has 14 residues. The CDR3 DNA is TGTGCCTGGAGTGGAGACCACCGTGCGGATGAGCAGTTCTTC. Amino acid sequence: CAWSGDHRADEQFF.

This clone occurred a few times. The chain carries TRBV19 and TRBJ1-5, with 12 bases identical to TRBD1. This CDR3 is 14 amino acids long. Trimming removed 7 bases from V and 6 bases from J; junction bases left unmatched: 4. Germline V lookup: CDR1 LNHDA, CDR2 SQIVND (reference sequence). The CDR3 is CASTRDRGLQPQHF. The CDR3 DNA sequence: TGTGCCAGTACCCGGGACAGGGGGCTTCAGCCCCAGCATTTT.

This clone came up many times. CDR3 in amino acids: CASSPSTGFQPQHF. CDR3 DNA sequence: TGTGCCAGCAGTCCGTCGACAGGGTTTCAGCCCCAGCATTTT. The chain recombines TRBV5-5 with TRBJ1-5, with 7 bases matching TRBD1. CDR1 and CDR2 from the germline V gene are SGHKS and YYEKEE (reference sequence). The CDR3 is made up of 14 amino acids. Losses at the gene ends were 5 bases for V and 6 bases for J; bases not matched to a gene: 8.